The 9 T cell receptor beta chains below were found in one sample sequenced in a study of cytomegalovirus exposure and HLA in healthy donors. Sequencing used immunoSEQ multiplex PCR; TCRdb keeps in-frame clones, though not all of them. The table lists 100,000 to 150,000 clones, roughly nine tenths of them singletons. Sequencing used PBMCs. All receptors come from a woman aged 18-30 years in good health and CMV-seronegative.

The V call is TRBV25-1, the J call TRBJ1-4; TRBD1 matches at 8 bases. The CDR3 is 16 residues long. Germline loops: CDR1 MGHDK, CDR2 SYGVNS. Germline trimming cut 2 bases from V and 8 bases from J; bases unmatched to any gene: 10. The CDR3 nucleotides read TGTGCCAGCAGTGAACCAGGGGGCGCAGGAAGGGAAAAACTGTTTTTT. The encoded protein is CASSEPGGAGREKLFF.

This clone was detected a few times. This chain uses TRBV2 with TRBJ1-3; D is possibly TRBD1 (5 bases). V lost 4 bases and J 6 bases, leaving 10 bases between the germline ends. This CDR3 has 13 residues. Germline CDR1 and CDR2: SNHLY and FYNNEI. The CDR3 DNA follows: TGTGCCAGCAGTGGTGACAGATCAAACACCATATATTTT. Translated: CASSGDRSNTIYF.

The V call is TRBV28, the J call TRBJ2-7; D not resolved. Per the germline V gene, CDR1 is MDHEN and CDR2 is SYDVKM. This CDR3 has 13 amino acids. V dropped 3 bases and J dropped 1 base, with 7 bases sitting between them. In DNA, the CDR3 is TGTGCCAGCAGTTTCGCCGGGTCCTACGAGCAGTACGTC. Protein product: CASSFAGSYEQYV.

The genes are TRBV11-2 and TRBJ1-4, with D possibly being TRBD1 (6 bases). The V gene lost 3 bases and the J gene lost 6 bases, with 14 bases spanning the gap. In germline, CDR1 is SGHAT, CDR2 FQNNGV. The CDR3 runs 15 residues. The CDR3 DNA is TGTGCCAGCAGCTTTAAGGACAGCCGGCATGAAAAACTGTTTTTT. Translated: CASSFKDSRHEKLFF.

The chain is built from TRBV30 and TRBJ2-2; the D gene is possibly TRBD1 (5 bases). The CDR3 length is 15 residues. CDR1 and CDR2 from the germline V gene are GTSNPN and SVGIG (reference sequence). Trimming shortened V by 5 bases and J by 3 bases, and 16 bases separated the two germline ends. CDR3 DNA: TGTGCCTGGGATCAGGGTTCCTCTTACACCGGGGAGCTGTTTTTT. Encoded protein: CAWDQGSSYTGELFF.

J is TRBJ2-5 and V is TRBV27, with TRBD2 identical over 12 bases. The CDR3 is 15 amino acids. Germline V gives CDR1 MNHEY, CDR2 SMNVEV (reference sequence). The ends lost 5 bases at V and 5 bases at J; junction bases unmatched: 6. CDR3 sequence reads: CASSDLAGGMETQYF. CDR3 bases: TGTGCCAGCAGTGATCTAGCGGGAGGGATGGAGACCCAGTACTTC.

This clone was found once. This chain connects TRBV15 to TRBJ2-5, with D possibly matching TRBD1 (6 bases). Trimming took off 2 bases at V and 1 base at J, with 8 bases between the two ends. The CDR3 is made up of 14 amino acids. Germline CDR1 reads LNHNV; CDR2 reads YYDKDF (reference sequence). DNA of the CDR3: TGTGCCACCAGCAGAACAGGGCCCCAAGAGACCCAGTACTTC. Residues: CATSRTGPQETQYF.

This chain uses TRBV6-6 with TRBJ2-7; 8 positions match TRBD2. The length of the CDR3 is 16 residues. The J segment lost 6 bases and the V segment lost 3 bases, leaving 13 bases of the junction unmatched. The germline gives CDR1 MNHNY, CDR2 SVGAGI (reference sequence). This chain's CDR3 is CASSYISATSALEQYF. CDR3 coding DNA: TGTGCCAGCAGTTATATTAGCGCGACTAGCGCACTCGAGCAGTACTTC.

CDR3 coding DNA: TGTGCCATCAGCCCGACAGGGGGCGGCAATGAGCAGTTCTTC. It is translated as CAISPTGGGNEQFF. The rearrangement links TRBV10-3 to TRBJ2-1, with 10 bases lining up with TRBD1. CDR1 and CDR2 (germline): ENHRY, SYGVKD. The CDR3 has 14 amino acids. J lost 6 bases, V lost 6 bases, and 5 bases had no gene match.